The clone carrying this T cell receptor (beta chain) was counted between two and nine times. As yet, its antigen is unknown. This specimen belongs to a study of T cell responses to AZD1222 COVID-19 vaccine. About the study: Combined were second doses at about 4 or about 12 weeks.

Study results and caveats: The donor cohort was predominantly white British with a female majority, and clonal diversity may have been underestimated. Just five to seven AZD1222 recipients tested seropositive at baseline. There were repertoire samples only from the period after the peak T cell response.

The data were produced by immunoSEQ multiplex PCR, yet TCRdb's version contains in-frame clones alone and is incomplete. Found here are roughly 130,000 clones, approximately 88% of them singletons; the top ten hold 7.5% to 8%. This CDR3 is built from 14 residues. Deletions cut 0 bases from V and 5 bases from J, with 12 bases between. Germline V gene data show CDR1 as SGDLS and CDR2 as YYNGEE. This TCR derives from an adult in good health. This specimen was peripheral blood, taken on day 0 of AZD1222 vaccination. This chain uses TRBV9 with TRBJ2-7, with D uncertain. CDR3 nucleotides: TGTGCCAGCAGCGTAGCTCTCTCCGGAAACGAGCAGTACTTC. Its translation: CASSVALSGNEQYF.